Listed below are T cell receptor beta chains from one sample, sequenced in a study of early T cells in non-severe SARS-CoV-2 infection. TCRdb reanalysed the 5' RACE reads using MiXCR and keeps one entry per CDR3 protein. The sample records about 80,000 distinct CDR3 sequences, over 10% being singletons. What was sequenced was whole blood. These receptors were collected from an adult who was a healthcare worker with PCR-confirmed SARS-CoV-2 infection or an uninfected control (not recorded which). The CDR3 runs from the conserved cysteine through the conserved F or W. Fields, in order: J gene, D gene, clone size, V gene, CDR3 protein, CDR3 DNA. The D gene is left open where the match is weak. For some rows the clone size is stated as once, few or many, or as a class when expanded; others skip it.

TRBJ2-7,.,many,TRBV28,CASSLQGTYEQYF,TGTGCCAGCAGCCTACAGGGAACCTACGAGCAGTACTTC
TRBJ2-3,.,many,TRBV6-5,CASSYGLSGGADTQYF,TGTGCCAGCAGTTATGGTTTATCTGGGGGAGCAGATACGCAGTATTTT
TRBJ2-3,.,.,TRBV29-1,CSVLESTDTQYF,TGCAGCGTGCTCGAGAGCACAGATACGCAGTATTTT
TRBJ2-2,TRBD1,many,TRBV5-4,CASSLRRQGATGELFF,TGTGCCAGCAGCTTGAGGCGACAGGGGGCCACCGGGGAGCTGTTTTTT
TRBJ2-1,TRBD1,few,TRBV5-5,CATRDRGSSNEQFF,TGTGCCACACGGGACAGGGGAAGCAGCAATGAGCAGTTCTTC
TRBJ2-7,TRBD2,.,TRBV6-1,CASSEIASGTYEQYF,TGTGCCAGCAGTGAAATAGCTAGCGGGACCTACGAGCAGTACTTC
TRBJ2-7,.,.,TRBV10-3,CAISGTSYEQYF,TGTGCCATCAGTGGGACATCCTACGAGCAGTACTTC
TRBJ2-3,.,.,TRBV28,CASSWTSLRGDTQYF,TGTGCCAGCAGTTGGACATCACTTCGTGGGGATACGCAGTATTTT
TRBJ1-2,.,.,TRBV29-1,CSALGDYGYTF,TGCAGCGCCCTGGGCGACTATGGCTACACCTTC
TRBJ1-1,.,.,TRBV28,CASSVGGGWSAFF,TGTGCCAGCAGTGTTGGTGGGGGCTGGTCGGCTTTCTTT
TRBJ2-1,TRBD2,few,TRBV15,CATSSPAGARENEQFF,TGTGCCACCAGCAGTCCAGCGGGGGCCCGCGAAAATGAGCAGTTCTTC
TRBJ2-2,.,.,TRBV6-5,CTSSYWPLLNTGELFF,TGTACCAGCAGTTACTGGCCTCTCCTGAACACCGGGGAGCTGTTTTTT
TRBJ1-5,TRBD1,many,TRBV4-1,CASSQEGQGYQPQHF,TGCGCCAGCAGCCAAGAGGGACAGGGGTATCAGCCCCAGCATTTT
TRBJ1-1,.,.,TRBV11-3,CATTGQYTEAFF,TGTGCCACCACTGGGCAGTACACTGAAGCTTTCTTT
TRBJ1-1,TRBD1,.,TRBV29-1,CSFRTGSYTEAFF,TGCAGCTTCAGGACAGGGTCTTACACTGAAGCTTTCTTT
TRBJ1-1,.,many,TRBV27,CASSFWGLGLNTEAFF,TGTGCCAGCAGTTTTTGGGGGCTGGGACTTAACACTGAAGCTTTCTTT
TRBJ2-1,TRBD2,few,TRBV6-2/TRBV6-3,CASSYSAGVGNEQFF,TGTGCCAGCAGTTACTCGGCGGGAGTAGGCAATGAGCAGTTCTTC
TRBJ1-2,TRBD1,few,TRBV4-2,CASSQATGGDYGYTF,TGTGCCAGCAGCCAAGCGACAGGGGGCGACTATGGCTACACCTTC
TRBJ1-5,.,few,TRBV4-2,CASSPLLSSNQPQHF,TGTGCCAGCAGCCCACTCCTATCTAGCAATCAGCCCCAGCATTTT
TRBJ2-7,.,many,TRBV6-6,CASSYSTFYEQYF,TGTGCCAGCAGTTACTCCACCTTCTACGAGCAGTACTTC
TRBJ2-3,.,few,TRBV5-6,CASSLGELRLAGTDTQYF,TGTGCCAGCAGCTTGGGGGAGTTGAGGCTAGCCGGCACAGATACGCAGTATTTT
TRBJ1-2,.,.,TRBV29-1,CSVEDRDRGYGYTF,TGCAGCGTTGAAGACAGGGATCGGGGCTATGGCTACACCTTC
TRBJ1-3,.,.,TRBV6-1,CASSAFRGRDSGNTIYF,TGTGCCAGCAGTGCGTTCCGTGGACGAGACTCTGGAAACACCATATATTTT
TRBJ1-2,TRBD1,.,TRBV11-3,CASSMTGLAGYTF,TGTGCCAGCAGCATGACAGGGCTGGCTGGCTACACCTTC
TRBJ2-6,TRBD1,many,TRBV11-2,CASSPRQGQNSGANVLTF,TGTGCCAGCAGTCCCCGACAGGGACAAAACTCTGGGGCCAACGTCCTGACTTTC
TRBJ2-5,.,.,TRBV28,CASSLLQETQYF,TGTGCCAGCAGTTTACTCCAAGAGACCCAGTACTTC
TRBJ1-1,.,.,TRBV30,CACSNLNTEAFF,TGTGCCTGCTCCAACTTGAACACTGAAGCTTTCTTT
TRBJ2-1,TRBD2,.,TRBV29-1,CSVAEREPNEQFF,TGCAGCGTTGCTGAGCGGGAGCCCAATGAGCAGTTCTTC
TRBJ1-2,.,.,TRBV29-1,CSVPRGALKAYGYTF,TGCAGCGTCCCGCGGGGGGCGTTAAAAGCCTATGGCTACACCTTC
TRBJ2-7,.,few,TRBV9,CASSVDGSIYEQYF,TGTGCCAGCAGCGTAGACGGGAGTATTTACGAGCAGTACTTC
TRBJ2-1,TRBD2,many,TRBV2,CASRISGSPLSYNEQFF,TGTGCCAGCAGGATTAGCGGGAGCCCCCTCTCCTACAATGAGCAGTTCTTC
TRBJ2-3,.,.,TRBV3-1,CASSTEGHAQDTQYF,TGTGCCAGCAGCACAGAGGGACATGCCCAAGATACGCAGTATTTT
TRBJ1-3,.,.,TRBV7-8,CASSPGPGNTIYF,TGTGCCAGCAGCCCCGGACCTGGAAACACCATATATTTT
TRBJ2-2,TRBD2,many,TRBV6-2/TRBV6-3,CASSSSRTSGSGELFF,TGTGCCAGCAGTTCCAGCCGGACTAGCGGGTCCGGGGAGCTGTTTTTT
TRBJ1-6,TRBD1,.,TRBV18,CASSRDRINSPLHF,TGTGCCAGCTCCCGGGACAGGATTAATTCACCCCTCCACTTT
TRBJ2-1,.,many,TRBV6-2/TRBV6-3,CASRLHGTLGPNEQFF,TGTGCCAGCAGGCTACACGGGACTCTAGGCCCCAATGAGCAGTTCTTC
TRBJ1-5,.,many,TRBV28,CASSRVFPGQPQHF,TGTGCCAGCAGCCGGGTCTTTCCCGGGCAGCCCCAGCATTTT
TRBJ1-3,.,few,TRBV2,CASSTISGNTIYF,TGTGCCAGCTCTACGATCTCTGGAAACACCATATATTTT